This T cell receptor beta chain was identified in a study of monozygotic twins with inflammatory bowel disease. With the 5' RACE reads reprocessed, TCRdb shows one record per CDR3 protein and no DNA. This sample's clone table lists 300,000 to 400,000 distinct CDR3 sequences. Sequences were obtained from blood. The clonotype comes from a human donor with ulcerative colitis or Crohn's disease, or a healthy co-twin of an affected twin (not recorded which).

CDR3 loop: CASSHGQGTPLHF. This chain joins TRBV7-2 and TRBJ1-6; checking the TCRdb D call of TRBD1 is not possible without DNA. The germline V gene encodes CDR1 SGHTA and CDR2 FQGNSA. There are 13 residues in the CDR3.